This T cell receptor beta chain was sequenced in a study of T cells in Graves' hyperthyroidism and ophthalmopathy. Study overall: Blood from the periphery was taken at initial diagnosis, before any treatment.

The table lists this clonotype with a few counts. With 3 bases removed from V and 5 bases from J, the gap between germline ends came to 13 bases. The germline V gene has CDR1 LNHDA and CDR2 SQIVND (reference sequence). The CDR3 runs to 15 residues. RNA transcripts yielded amplified TCR beta CDR3 regions. First-round RT-PCR with HTBI primers amplified the TCR CDR3 region. TCRdb re-called the multiplex PCR reads through MiXCR, storing one row per CDR3 protein. The repertoire includes 620,000 or so distinct CDR3 sequences, around 13% of them detected once, and approximately 12% sits in the top ten. The chain links TRBV19 to TRBJ2-2; D is unclear. This TCR was recovered from a woman between 50 and 59 years old with Graves' ophthalmopathy. Source material: blood. CDR3 region: CASSIGLVITGELFF. CDR3 nucleotides: TGTGCCAGTAGTATCGGTTTAGTGATAACCGGGGAGCTGTTTTTT.